The 14 T cell receptor beta chains listed next were all sequenced from one sample in a study of long-term antiretroviral therapy in people with HIV (dated by TCRdb to the early 2020s). The immunoSEQ hsTCRB v3.0 assay was used at survey level resolution for TRB variable region sequencing. As stored in TCRdb, this immuneACCESS dataset retains in-frame rearrangements with V and J assigned. A fraction of the clones does not appear; measured against another copy, unresolved V genes explain less than half of the discrepancy, and the remainder lacks a known reason. Here the sample has 30,000 to 45,000 clones; more than 80% occur a single time. About 6% of the sample is in the top ten clones. The specimen was unsorted PBMCs, collected 3.4 years after starting antiretroviral therapy. Receptors were obtained from a man younger than 40 with HIV.

The rearrangement links TRBV5-1 to TRBJ2-6, with a tentative D call TRBD2 (6 bases). CDR1 and CDR2 from the germline V gene are SGHRS and YFSETQ. Between the trimmed V and J ends, which lost 0 bases and 4 bases, there was a span of 20 bases. This CDR3 has 19 residues. The CDR3 DNA follows: TGCGCCAGCAGCTTGGTCGGGGGAGGACGTAGAACCGGGGCCAACGTCCTGACTTTC. Its protein is CASSLVGGGRRTGANVLTF.

V usage is TRBV5-4 and J usage is TRBJ2-1; possibly TRBD1 for D (6 bases). The ends were cut back, 3 bases at V and 8 bases at J, with 12 bases in the middle. CDR1 and CDR2 from the germline V gene are SGHNT and YYREEE (reference sequence). This CDR3 spans 13 amino acids. CDR3 sequence (DNA): TGTGCCAGCAGCTCCCGACAGGCCGATGAGCAGTTCTTC. Translated, it gives CASSSRQADEQFF.

Only one count was recorded for this clone. The J gene is TRBJ1-4, the V gene TRBV2; 7 bases agree with TRBD1. The CDR3 runs to 15 residues. The V segment lost 3 bases and the J segment 5 bases; nucleotides outside the gene matches: 6. Germline V gene sequence: CDR1 SNHLY, CDR2 FYNNEI. In DNA, the CDR3 is TGTGCCAGCAGTGAGAGGAGGGGGCGAAATGAAAAACTGTTTTTT. This encodes CASSERRGRNEKLFF.

The chain carries TRBV19 and TRBJ1-2; 8 bases align to TRBD1. The length of the CDR3 is 13 residues. From germline, CDR1 is LNHDA and CDR2 SQIVND (reference sequence). The junction had 4 bases not matched to a gene; V was cut back by 7 bases and J by 3 bases. The CDR3 nucleotides read TGTGCCAGTAAGCCAGGGGGCTACTATGGCTACACCTTC. It encodes CASKPGGYYGYTF.

The V and J genes are TRBV28 and TRBJ2-7; 14 positions agree with TRBD2. Germline assignment: CDR1 MDHEN and CDR2 SYDVKM. This CDR3 spans 16 amino acids. Trimming took 2 bases from V and 3 from J; bases not matched to a gene: 3. Here the CDR3 DNA reads TGTGCCAGCAGTTTAACCGGGACTAGCGGGAGCTACGAGCAGTACTTC. It codes for CASSLTGTSGSYEQYF.

This clone is a singleton in its sample. The chain joins TRBV28 to TRBJ2-3; D gene uncertain. The V and J ends lost 7 bases and 4 bases respectively, with 12 bases between them. The CDR3 totals 13 residues. CDR1 is MDHEN, CDR2 SYDVKM, per germline. The CDR3 loop is CASNQGRADTQYF. CDR3 in DNA: TGTGCCAGCAACCAAGGAAGGGCAGATACGCAGTATTTT.

J is TRBJ2-1 and V is TRBV19; TRBD2 might be the D (8 bases). This CDR3 spans 16 amino acids. CDR1 and CDR2 (germline): LNHDA, SQIVND (reference sequence). Trimming removed 7 bases from V and 10 bases from J, with 26 bases in between. DNA for the CDR3: TGTGCCAGTACAAATCCGGGAGGGACAGAACGGCTCGAGCAGTTCTTC. This gives the protein CASTNPGGTERLEQFF.

The chain uses TRBV30 and TRBJ2-1, with 8 nucleotides matching TRBD2. CDR1 is GTSNPN and CDR2 is SVGIG in the germline V gene (reference sequence). With 8 bases clipped from V and 8 bases from J, the junction kept 20 bases outside the gene matches. The CDR3 is made up of 16 amino acids. The CDR3 spells CAACQPKGLEDDEQFF. The CDR3 nucleotides read TGTGCCGCCTGTCAACCAAAGGGACTAGAAGACGATGAGCAGTTCTTC.

The rearrangement joins TRBV18 to TRBJ2-7, with TRBD1 matching over 8 bases. The CDR3 extends over 15 amino acids. The ends lost 1 base at V and 5 bases at J; junction bases unmatched: 7. Germline CDR1 is KGHSH and CDR2 is LQKENI. DNA for the CDR3: TGTGCCAGCTCACCACAGACAGGGGAGAGCGACGAGCAGTACTTC. Its translation: CASSPQTGESDEQYF.

The chain links TRBV18 to TRBJ1-5; 7 bases map to TRBD1. Germline V CDR1 and CDR2: KGHSH, LQKENI. The CDR3 has 18 residues. V lost 6 bases, J lost 0 bases, and 14 bases stayed unmatched. The CDR3 DNA sequence: TGTGCCAGCTCCCCTGGAGGGGCAGGGGGATATAGCAATCAGCCCCAGCATTTT. Amino acid sequence: CASSPGGAGGYSNQPQHF.

The CDR3 DNA is TGCGCCAGCAGCCAAGTACTAGCGGGAGGGCCGCCCTACAATGAGCAGTTCTTC. Amino acid sequence: CASSQVLAGGPPYNEQFF. This chain links TRBV4-3 with TRBJ2-1, with 13 bases matching TRBD2. This CDR3 region has 18 residues. J was trimmed by 2 bases and V by 1 base; bases with no gene match: 5. Germline loops: CDR1 LGHNA, CDR2 YSLEER.

The chain uses TRBV10-3 and TRBJ2-3, with 16 positions matching TRBD2. From germline, CDR1 is ENHRY and CDR2 SYGVKD. V lost 0 bases, J lost 2 bases, and 2 bases stayed unmatched. The length of the CDR3 is 18 residues. Written as DNA, the CDR3 is TGTGCCATCAGTGAGTCGGGGACTAGCGGGAGGGACACAGATACGCAGTATTTT. Its translation: CAISESGTSGRDTDTQYF.

The V call is TRBV9, the J call TRBJ1-2; no firm D call. The V end lost 0 bases, the J end lost 0 bases, and 9 bases lay between the germline ends. The germline CDR1 and CDR2 sequences are SGDLS and YYNGEE. The CDR3 has 15 amino acids. CDR3 residues: CASSVAGQANYGYTF. As DNA, the CDR3 is TGTGCCAGCAGCGTAGCCGGGCAGGCTAACTATGGCTACACCTTC.

This chain joins TRBV5-1 and TRBJ1-1, with a possible D match to TRBD1 (6 bases). CDR3 length: 15 residues. V was clipped by 2 bases and J by 1 base, with 12 bases between them. Germline V lookup: CDR1 SGHRS, CDR2 YFSETQ. For the CDR3, the DNA is TGCGCCAGCAGCTTTGGGGGGGCGAAGAACACTGAAGCTTTCTTT. This gives the protein CASSFGGAKNTEAFF. The full variable domain, completed using reference TRBV5-1 and TRBJ1-1, is KAGVTQTPRYLIKTRGQQVTLSCSPISGHRSVSWYQQTPGQGLQFLFEYFSETQRNKGNFPGRFSGRQFSNSRSEMNVSTLELGDSALYLCASSFGGAKNTEAFFGQGTRLTVV.